A selection of T cell receptor beta chains follows, all from one sample in a study of control samples from healthy donors and cancer patients. Some clones are missing from TCRdb's copy, which holds only in-frame ones; the method was immunoSEQ multiplex PCR. The sample lists almost 85,000 clones; around 84% were seen once. The sequencing sample was made of PBMCs. Source of these receptors: a man in his sixties with head and neck cancer. CDR3s include the opening cysteine and the closing phenylalanine or tryptophan. D genes are given only for firm matches.

TRBD1 | TRBJ2-3 | TRBV5-5 | CASTPTGGTDTQYF
TRBD1 | TRBJ1-6 | TRBV2 | CASSDAGGVFGSPLHF
TRBD1 | TRBJ2-1 | TRBV2 | CASRGTGGDEQFF
- | TRBJ2-3 | TRBV2 | CASSDISPDTQYF
- | TRBJ1-5 | TRBV4-1 | CASSQGSLPNQPQHF
TRBD1 | TRBJ2-3 | TRBV5-1 | CASSPGTGADTQYF
- | TRBJ2-1 | TRBV7-9 | CASSLLVSLYNEQFF
- | TRBJ2-4 | TRBV11-2 | CASTRAGREAYF
- | TRBJ1-2 | TRBV28 | CASSSYGVGHYGYTF
- | TRBJ2-5 | TRBV4-2 | CASSQEDWGETQYF
TRBD1 | TRBJ1-1 | TRBV5-6 | CASSRQGATEAFF
- | TRBJ2-4 | TRBV20-1 | CSAERRGQYF
- | TRBJ2-2 | TRBV11-2 | CASSLNPTATGELFF
- | TRBJ1-4 | TRBV9 | CASSAVADEKLFF
TRBD1 | TRBJ2-7 | TRBV27 | CASSRDRERQYF
- | TRBJ2-2 | TRBV19 | CASTAINTGELFF
- | TRBJ1-5 | TRBV6-5 | CASGGQNNQPQHF
- | TRBJ1-4 | TRBV7-8 | CASSFIPQVANEKLFF
- | TRBJ2-3 | TRBV27 | CASKTGRADTQYF
TRBD1 | TRBJ1-1 | TRBV7-9 | CASRPSGGVTEAFF
- | TRBJ2-7 | TRBV27 | CASSLSQHYEQYF
TRBD2 | TRBJ2-1 | TRBV18 | CASSPPAGDEQFF
- | TRBJ2-7 | TRBV27 | CASSIGWYYEQYF
TRBD1 | TRBJ1-3 | TRBV7-9 | CASSSGQPSGNTIYF
- | TRBJ1-6 | TRBV6-5 | CASSYSSGHSNSPLHF
- | TRBJ1-4 | TRBV7-8 | CASSGERLGLVKLEKLFF
- | TRBJ2-2 | TRBV4-2 | CASSPIGELDGELFF
- | TRBJ2-1 | TRBV9 | CASSVRDEQFF
TRBD2 | TRBJ2-7 | TRBV2 | CASRLADYEQYF
TRBD1 | TRBJ2-3 | TRBV5-5 | CASSLGDRGDTQYF
- | TRBJ2-7 | TRBV6-5 | CASGAGIYEQYF
TRBD2 | TRBJ2-1 | TRBV5-1 | CASSLDGTSGRGRFF
- | TRBJ2-5 | TRBV15 | CATSRDEASTETQYF
- | TRBJ1-4 | TRBV5-1 | CASSLSTGPATNEKLFF
- | TRBJ2-7 | TRBV13 | CASSLGRTSYEQYF
TRBD1 | TRBJ2-7 | TRBV27 | CASSSPGQGVYEQYF
- | TRBJ2-7 | TRBV18 | CASSPPSRPTGRYEQYF
- | TRBJ2-7 | TRBV28 | CASSLAYEISYEQYF
TRBD2 | TRBJ2-1 | TRBV4-2 | CASSQGEFFSGGVNEQFF
- | TRBJ1-1 | TRBV29-1 | CSVKQYTNTEAFF
TRBD2 | TRBJ2-1 | TRBV18 | CASSPNEASGRSVNEQFF
- | TRBJ2-5 | TRBV20-1 | CSASGQRRTETQYF
- | TRBJ1-4 | TRBV2 | CASLIGMGGEKLFF